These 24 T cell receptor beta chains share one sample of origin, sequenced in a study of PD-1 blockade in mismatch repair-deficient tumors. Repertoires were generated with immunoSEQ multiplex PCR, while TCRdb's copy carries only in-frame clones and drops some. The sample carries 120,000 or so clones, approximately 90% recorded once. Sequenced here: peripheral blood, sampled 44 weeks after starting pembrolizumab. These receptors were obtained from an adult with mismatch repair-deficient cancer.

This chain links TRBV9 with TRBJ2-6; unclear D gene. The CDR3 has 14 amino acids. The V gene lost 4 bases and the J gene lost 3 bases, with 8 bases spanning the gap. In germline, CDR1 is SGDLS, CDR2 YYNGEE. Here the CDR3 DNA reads TGTGCCAGCAGCACCAGAAGTGGGGCCAACGTCCTGACTTTC. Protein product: CASSTRSGANVLTF.

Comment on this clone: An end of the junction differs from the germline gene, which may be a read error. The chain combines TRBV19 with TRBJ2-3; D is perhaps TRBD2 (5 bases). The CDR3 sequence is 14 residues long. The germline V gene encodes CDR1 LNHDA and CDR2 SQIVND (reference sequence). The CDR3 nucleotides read TGTGCCAGTAGTTGGGAGCCACGCACGGATACGCAGTATTTT. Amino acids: CASSWEPRTDTQYF.

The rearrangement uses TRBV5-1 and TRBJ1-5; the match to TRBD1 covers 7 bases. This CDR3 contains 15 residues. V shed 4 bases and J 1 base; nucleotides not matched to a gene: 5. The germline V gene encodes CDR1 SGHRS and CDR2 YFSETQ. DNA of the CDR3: TGCGCCAGCAGCCCCGGGGACAGAAGCAATCAGCCCCAGCATTTT. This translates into CASSPGDRSNQPQHF.

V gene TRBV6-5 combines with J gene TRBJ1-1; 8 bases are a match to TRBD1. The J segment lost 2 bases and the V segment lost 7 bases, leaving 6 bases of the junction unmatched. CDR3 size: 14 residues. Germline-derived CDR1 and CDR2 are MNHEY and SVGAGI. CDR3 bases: TGTGCCAGCACCAAAGACAGGGGAAACACTGAAGCTTTCTTT. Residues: CASTKDRGNTEAFF.

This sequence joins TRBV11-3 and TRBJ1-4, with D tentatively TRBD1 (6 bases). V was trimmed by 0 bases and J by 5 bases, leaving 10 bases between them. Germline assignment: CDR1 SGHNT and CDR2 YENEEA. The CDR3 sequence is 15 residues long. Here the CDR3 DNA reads TGTGCCAGCAGCTTAGAGGGGGCGCAGAATGAAAAACTGTTTTTT. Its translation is CASSLEGAQNEKLFF. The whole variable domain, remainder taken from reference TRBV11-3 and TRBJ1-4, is EAGVVQSPRYKIIEKKQPVAFWCNPISGHNTLYWYLQNLGQGPELLIRYENEEAVDDSQLPKDRFSAERLKGVDSTLKIQPAELGDSAVYLCASSLEGAQNEKLFFGSGTQLSVL.

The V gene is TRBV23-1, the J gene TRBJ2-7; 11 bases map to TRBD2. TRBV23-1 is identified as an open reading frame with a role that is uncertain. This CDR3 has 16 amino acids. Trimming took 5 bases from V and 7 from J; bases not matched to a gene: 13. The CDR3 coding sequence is TGCGCCAGCAGTAAAGGGGGGGGTAGCGGGAGGGTAGAGCAGTACTTC. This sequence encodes CASSKGGGSGRVEQYF.

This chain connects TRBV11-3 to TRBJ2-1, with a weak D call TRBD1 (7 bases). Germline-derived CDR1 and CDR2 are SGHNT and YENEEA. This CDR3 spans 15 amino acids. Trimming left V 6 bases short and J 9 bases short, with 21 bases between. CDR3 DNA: TGTGCCAGCAGTTTCAGGGGGGCTCGGTGGAGTGAGCAGTTCTTC. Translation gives CASSFRGARWSEQFF.

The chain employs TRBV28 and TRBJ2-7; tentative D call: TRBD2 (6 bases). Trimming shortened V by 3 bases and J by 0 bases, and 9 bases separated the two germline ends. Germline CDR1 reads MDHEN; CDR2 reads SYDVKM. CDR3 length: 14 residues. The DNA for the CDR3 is TGTGCCAGCAGTTTGCGGGGAAACTCCTACGAGCAGTACTTC. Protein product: CASSLRGNSYEQYF.

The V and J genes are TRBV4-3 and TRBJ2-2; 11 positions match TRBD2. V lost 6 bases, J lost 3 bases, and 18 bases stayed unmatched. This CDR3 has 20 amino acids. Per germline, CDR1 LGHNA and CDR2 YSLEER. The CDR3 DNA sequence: TGCGCCAGCAGAGAAGCGTTGATAGCGGGAGGGCCCTGGGACACCGGGGAGCTGTTTTTT. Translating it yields CASREALIAGGPWDTGELFF.

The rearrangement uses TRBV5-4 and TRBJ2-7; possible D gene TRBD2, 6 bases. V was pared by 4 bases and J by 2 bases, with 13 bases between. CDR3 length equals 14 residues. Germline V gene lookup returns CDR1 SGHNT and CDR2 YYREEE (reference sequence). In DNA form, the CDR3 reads TGTGCCAGCAGCCTTGGGGGACTTGCCTACGAGCAGTACTTC. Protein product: CASSLGGLAYEQYF.

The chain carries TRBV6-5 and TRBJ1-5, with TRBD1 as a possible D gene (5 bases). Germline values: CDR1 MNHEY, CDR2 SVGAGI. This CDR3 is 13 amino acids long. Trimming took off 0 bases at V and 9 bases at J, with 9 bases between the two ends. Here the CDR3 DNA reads TGTGCCAGCAGTTACTCGTCAGGGCGGCCCCAGCATTTT. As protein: CASSYSSGRPQHF.

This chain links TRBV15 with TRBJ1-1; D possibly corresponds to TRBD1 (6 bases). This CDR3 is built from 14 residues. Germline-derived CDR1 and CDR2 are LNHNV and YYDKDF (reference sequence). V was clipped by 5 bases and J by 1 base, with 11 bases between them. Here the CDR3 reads CATSRDISNTEAFF. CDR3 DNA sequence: TGTGCCACCAGCCGGGACATATCGAACACTGAAGCTTTCTTT. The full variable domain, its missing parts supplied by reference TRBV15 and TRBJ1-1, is DAMVIQNPRYQVTQFGKPVTLSCSQTLNHNVMYWYQQKSSQAPKLLFHYYDKDFNNEADTPDNFQSRRPNTSFCFLDIRSPGLGDTAMYLCATSRDISNTEAFFGQGTRLTVV.

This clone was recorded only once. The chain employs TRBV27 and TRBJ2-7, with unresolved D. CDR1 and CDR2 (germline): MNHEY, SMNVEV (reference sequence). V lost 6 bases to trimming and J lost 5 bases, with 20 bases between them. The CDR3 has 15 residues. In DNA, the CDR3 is TGTGCCAGCAGCAACCTAGTCATCCCCGGCAACGAGCAGTACTTC. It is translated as CASSNLVIPGNEQYF.

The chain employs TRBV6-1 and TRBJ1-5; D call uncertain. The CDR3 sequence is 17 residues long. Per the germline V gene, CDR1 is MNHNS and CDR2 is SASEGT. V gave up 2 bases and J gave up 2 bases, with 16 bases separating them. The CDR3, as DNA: TGTGCCAGCAGTGAATTTGGAAGGGAATCGCGCAATCAGCCCCAGCATTTT. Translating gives CASSEFGRESRNQPQHF.

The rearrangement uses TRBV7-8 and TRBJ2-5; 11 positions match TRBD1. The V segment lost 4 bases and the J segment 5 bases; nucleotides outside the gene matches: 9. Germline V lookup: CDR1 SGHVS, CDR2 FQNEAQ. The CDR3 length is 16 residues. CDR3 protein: CASSSRDRGFVETQYF. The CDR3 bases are TGTGCCAGCAGCTCAAGGGACAGGGGGTTCGTGGAGACCCAGTACTTC. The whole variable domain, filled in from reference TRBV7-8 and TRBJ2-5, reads GAGVSQSPRYKVAKRGQDVALRCDPISGHVSLFWYQQALGQGPEFLTYFQNEAQLDKSGLPSDRFFAERPEGSVSTLKIQRTQQEDSAVYLCASSSRDRGFVETQYFGPGTRLLVL.

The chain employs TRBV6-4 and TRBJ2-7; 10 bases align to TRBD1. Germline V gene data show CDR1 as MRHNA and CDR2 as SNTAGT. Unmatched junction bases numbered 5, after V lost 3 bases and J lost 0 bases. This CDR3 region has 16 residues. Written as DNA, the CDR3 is TGTGCCAGCAGTGAAGTGGGACAGGGGCTCTCCTACGAGCAGTACTTC. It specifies CASSEVGQGLSYEQYF.

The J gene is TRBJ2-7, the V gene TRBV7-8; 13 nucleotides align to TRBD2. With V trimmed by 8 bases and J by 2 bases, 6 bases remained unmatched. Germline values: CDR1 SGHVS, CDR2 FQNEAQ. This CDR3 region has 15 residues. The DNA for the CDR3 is TGTGCCAGCGGCGGGACTAGCGGGACCGCCTACGAGCAGTACTTC. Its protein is CASGGTSGTAYEQYF.

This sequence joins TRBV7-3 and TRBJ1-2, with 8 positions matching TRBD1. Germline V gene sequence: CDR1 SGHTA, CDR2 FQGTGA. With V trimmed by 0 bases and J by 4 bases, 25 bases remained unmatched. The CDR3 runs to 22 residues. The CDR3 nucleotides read TGTGCCAGCAGCTTAACCCCCCCGAAAACTCGAGGACAGGGACGGGCCGTCTATGGCTACACCTTC. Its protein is CASSLTPPKTRGQGRAVYGYTF.

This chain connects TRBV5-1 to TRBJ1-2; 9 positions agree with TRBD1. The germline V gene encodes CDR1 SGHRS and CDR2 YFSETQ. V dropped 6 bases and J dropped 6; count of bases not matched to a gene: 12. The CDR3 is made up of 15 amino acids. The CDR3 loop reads CASKQGQGIWDGYTF. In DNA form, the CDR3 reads TGCGCCAGCAAGCAGGGACAGGGAATTTGGGATGGCTACACCTTC.

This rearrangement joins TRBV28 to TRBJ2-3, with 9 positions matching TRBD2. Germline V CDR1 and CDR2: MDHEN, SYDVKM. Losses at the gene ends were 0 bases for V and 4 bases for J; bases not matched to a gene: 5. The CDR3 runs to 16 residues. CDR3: CASSLWASGNADTQYF. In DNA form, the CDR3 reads TGTGCCAGCAGTTTATGGGCTAGCGGGAACGCAGATACGCAGTATTTT.

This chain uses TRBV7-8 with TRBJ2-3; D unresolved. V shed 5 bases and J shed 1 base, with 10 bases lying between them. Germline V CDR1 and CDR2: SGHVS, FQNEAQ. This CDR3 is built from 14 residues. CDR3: CASSLVGGTDTQYF. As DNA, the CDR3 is TGTGCCAGCAGCCTAGTCGGCGGCACAGATACGCAGTATTTT.

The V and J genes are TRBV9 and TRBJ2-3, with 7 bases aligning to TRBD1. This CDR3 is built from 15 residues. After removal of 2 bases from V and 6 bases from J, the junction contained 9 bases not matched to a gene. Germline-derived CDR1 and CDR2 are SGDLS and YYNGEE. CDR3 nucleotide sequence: TGTGCCAGCAGCGTTGGCCTAGGGGGCGGCGATACGCAGTATTTT. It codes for CASSVGLGGGDTQYF.

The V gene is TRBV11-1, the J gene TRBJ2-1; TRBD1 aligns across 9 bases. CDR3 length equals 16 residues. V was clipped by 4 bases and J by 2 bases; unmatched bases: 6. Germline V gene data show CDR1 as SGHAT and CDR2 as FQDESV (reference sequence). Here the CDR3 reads CASSSPDRGAYNEQFF. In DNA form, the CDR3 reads TGTGCCAGCAGCTCCCCGGACAGGGGAGCCTACAATGAGCAGTTCTTC.

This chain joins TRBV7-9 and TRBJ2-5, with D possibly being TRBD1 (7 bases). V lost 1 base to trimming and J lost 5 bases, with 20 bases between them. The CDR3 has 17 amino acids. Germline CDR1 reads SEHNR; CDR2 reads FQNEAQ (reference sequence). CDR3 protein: CASSLDPTTGRMETQYF. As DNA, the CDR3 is TGTGCCAGCAGCTTAGACCCCACGACAGGGAGGATGGAGACCCAGTACTTC.